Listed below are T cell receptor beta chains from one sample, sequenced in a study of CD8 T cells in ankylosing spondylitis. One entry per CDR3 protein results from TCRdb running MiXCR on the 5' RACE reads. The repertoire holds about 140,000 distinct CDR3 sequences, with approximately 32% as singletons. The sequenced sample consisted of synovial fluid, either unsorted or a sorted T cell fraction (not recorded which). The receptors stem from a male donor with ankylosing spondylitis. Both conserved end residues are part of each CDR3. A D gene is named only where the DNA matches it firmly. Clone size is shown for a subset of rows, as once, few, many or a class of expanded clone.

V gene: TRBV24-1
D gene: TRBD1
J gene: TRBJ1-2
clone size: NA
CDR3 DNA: TGTGCCACCAGTGACCCGGACAGGGTGTCCCGTGGCTACACCTTC
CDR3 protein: CATSDPDRVSRGYTF

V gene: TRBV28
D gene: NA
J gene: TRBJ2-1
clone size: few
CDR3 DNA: TGTGCCAGCAGTTTGGGGGGTAGGGGTGAGCAGTTCTTC
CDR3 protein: CASSLGGRGEQFF

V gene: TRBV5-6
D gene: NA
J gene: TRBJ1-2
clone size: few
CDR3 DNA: TGTGCCAGCAGCCCGCCTCACGGCGGGGTGGGCTACTATGGCTACACCTTC
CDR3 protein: CASSPPHGGVGYYGYTF

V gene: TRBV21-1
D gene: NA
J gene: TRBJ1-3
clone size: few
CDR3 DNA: TGTGCCAGCAGCAAAGTGGTTAGTGGGACCAGCTCTGGAAACACCATATATTTT
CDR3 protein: CASSKVVSGTSSGNTIYF

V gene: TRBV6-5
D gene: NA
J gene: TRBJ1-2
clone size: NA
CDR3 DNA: TGTGCCAGCAGTTGGGCCCGTGGCGCCGACTACACCTTC
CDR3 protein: CASSWARGADYTF

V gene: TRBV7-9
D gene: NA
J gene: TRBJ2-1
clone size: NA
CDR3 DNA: TGTGCCAGCAGCTACGGCCCCGGGACGACCTACAATGAGCAGTTCTTC
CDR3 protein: CASSYGPGTTYNEQFF

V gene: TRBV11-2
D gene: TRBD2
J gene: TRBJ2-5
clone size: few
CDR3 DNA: TGTGCCAGCAGTCCTGGCCGCGGGGGGTATGAGACCCAGTACTTC
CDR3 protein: CASSPGRGGYETQYF

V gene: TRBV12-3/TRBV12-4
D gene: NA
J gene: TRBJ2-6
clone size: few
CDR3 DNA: TGTGCCAGCAGTCCCAGACAGTCCATATTACCCTCTGGGGCCAACGTCCTGACTTTC
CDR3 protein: CASSPRQSILPSGANVLTF

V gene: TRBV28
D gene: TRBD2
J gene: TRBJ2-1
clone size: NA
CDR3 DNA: TGTGCCAGCAGTCCGCACAGCGGGGGCGGCTACAATGAGCAGTTCTTC
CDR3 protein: CASSPHSGGGYNEQFF

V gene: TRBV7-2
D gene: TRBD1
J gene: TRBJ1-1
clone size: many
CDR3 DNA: TGTGCCAGCAGCCAGACAGGGGGGAGGACTGAAGCTTTCTTT
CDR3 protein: CASSQTGGRTEAFF

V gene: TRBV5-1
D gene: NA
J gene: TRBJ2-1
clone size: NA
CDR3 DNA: TGCGCCAGCAGCACCCCTCCCGACGTTCTATTCTTC
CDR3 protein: CASSTPPDVLFF

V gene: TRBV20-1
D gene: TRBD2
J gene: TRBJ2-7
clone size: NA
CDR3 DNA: TGCAGTGCTAGAAGGCGGCTAGCGGGCTCCTACGAGCAGTACTTC
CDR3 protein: CSARRRLAGSYEQYF

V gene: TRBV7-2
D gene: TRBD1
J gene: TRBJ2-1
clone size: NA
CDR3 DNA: TGTGCCAGCAGCCGGGACAGGGGGTCCTACAATGAGCAGTTCTTC
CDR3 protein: CASSRDRGSYNEQFF

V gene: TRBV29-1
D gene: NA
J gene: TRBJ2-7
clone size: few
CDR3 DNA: TGCAGCGTTGAGGGGCGTATTCATTCCTACGAGCAGTACTTC
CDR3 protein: CSVEGRIHSYEQYF

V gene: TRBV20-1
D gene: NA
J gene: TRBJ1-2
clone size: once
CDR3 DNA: TGCAGTGCTTGGGGGGGGGGCTATGGCTACACCTTC
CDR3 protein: CSAWGGGYGYTF

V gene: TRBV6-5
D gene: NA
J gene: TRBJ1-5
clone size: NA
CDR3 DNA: TGTGCCAGCAGTTACTCGATTCAGGGAGGTCAGCCCCAGCATTTT
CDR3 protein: CASSYSIQGGQPQHF

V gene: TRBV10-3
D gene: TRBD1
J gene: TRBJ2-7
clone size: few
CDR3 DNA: TGTGCCATCGGTGTGGGTGAGGGGGCTGGCTACGAGCAGTACTTC
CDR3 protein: CAIGVGEGAGYEQYF

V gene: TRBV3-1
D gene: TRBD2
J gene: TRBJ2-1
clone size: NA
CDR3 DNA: TGTGCCAGCAGCCAAGAAAGGGGGCGGGGGGGCGTTGGAGAGCAGTTCTTC
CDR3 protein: CASSQERGRGGVGEQFF

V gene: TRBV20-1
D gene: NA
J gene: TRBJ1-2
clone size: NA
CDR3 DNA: TGCAGTGCCAACAAACAGGGTTCGTTCGGCTACACCTTC
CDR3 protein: CSANKQGSFGYTF